The present T cell receptor beta chain was sequenced within a study of T cells in Graves' hyperthyroidism and ophthalmopathy. Germline loops: CDR1 DFQATT, CDR2 SNEGSKA (reference sequence). V shed 6 bases and J shed 4 bases, with 9 bases lying between them. CDR3 length: 12 residues. RNA transcripts yielded amplified TCR beta CDR3 regions. Primed by the HTBI set, a first-round RT-PCR was run on the TCR CDR3. TCRdb re-analysed the multiplex PCR reads in MiXCR, keeping a single row per CDR3 protein. The sample yields hundreds of thousands of distinct CDR3 sequences, about 13% seen once. The sequenced sample consisted of blood. This receptor was obtained from a woman aged 18 to 35 with Graves' hyperthyroidism. V is TRBV20-1 and J is TRBJ2-2; no clear D gene. The chain's CDR3 is CSARTFTGELFF. The CDR3 nucleotides are TGCAGTGCCCGGACCTTCACCGGGGAGCTGTTTTTT.